The 20 T cell receptor beta chains below come from one sample, sequenced in a study of blood T cells in healthy people across ages. Alongside a J-beta primer mix, a sample-barcoded 5' primer served in a second PCR lasting roughly 6 to 11 cycles. TCRdb independently ran MiXCR on the 5' RACE reads; one entry per CDR3 protein. The sample shows almost 800,000 distinct CDR3 sequences, 55% to 75% of them seen only once. Sequencing was carried out using blood. All receptors derive from a man aged 25-45 years in good health.

The chain employs TRBV3-1 and TRBJ1-2; D uncertain. CDR3 length equals 15 residues. V lost 0 bases and J 4 bases, leaving 12 bases between the germline ends. Per germline, CDR1 LGHDT and CDR2 YNNKEL (reference sequence). The CDR3 sequence is CASSQEFGKIYGYTF. In DNA, the CDR3 is TGTGCCAGCAGCCAAGAGTTTGGTAAGATCTATGGCTACACCTTC.

The genes are TRBV28 and TRBJ2-1, with TRBD1 matching over 8 bases. Germline-derived CDR1 and CDR2 are MDHEN and SYDVKM. This CDR3 region has 13 residues. The CDR3: CASSGTGHNEQFF. The CDR3 DNA reads as TGTGCTAGTTCGGGGACAGGCCACAATGAGCAGTTCTTC.

This clonotype is a singleton in its sample. The gene calls are TRBV13 and TRBJ2-5; the D is unclear. Per the germline V gene, CDR1 is PRHDT and CDR2 is FYEKMQ (reference sequence). The CDR3 loop spans 12 amino acids. V dropped 3 bases and J dropped 6 bases, with 8 bases sitting between them. CDR3 loop: CASSFRDKTQYF. Written as DNA, the CDR3 is TGTGCCAGCAGCTTCCGCGATAAGACCCAGTACTTC.

This clonotype was seen once. This rearrangement joins TRBV29-1 to TRBJ2-1; 9 bases are shared with TRBD2. Losses at the gene ends were 1 base for V and 3 bases for J; bases not matched to a gene: 4. This CDR3 is 15 amino acids long. CDR1 SQVTM and CDR2 ANQGSEA come from the germline V gene. The CDR3 loop is CSVEGIAGVYNEQFF. Written as DNA, the CDR3 is TGCAGCGTTGAAGGGATAGCGGGGGTCTACAATGAGCAGTTCTTC.

The chain combines TRBV20-1 with TRBJ1-2, with D possibly being TRBD1 (5 bases). Germline CDR1 DFQATT, CDR2 SNEGSKA (reference sequence). The CDR3 is made up of 14 amino acids. Trimming cost V 0 bases and J 5 bases, with 13 bases left between them. The CDR3 bases are TGCAGTGCTAGAGATTCACGGCAGGGATATGGCTACACCTTC. The encoded protein is CSARDSRQGYGYTF.

V gene TRBV12-3 or TRBV12-4 combines with J gene TRBJ1-2, with no clear D. Trimming took 5 bases from V and 4 from J, leaving 8 bases between them. The length of the CDR3 is 12 residues. The CDR3 loop is CASSEEVYGYTF. In DNA form, the CDR3 reads TGTGCCAGCAGTGAGGAGGTCTATGGCTACACCTTC.

For this clonotype: It may be a read error: a sequence one base away is much more abundant. The chain links TRBV6-2 or TRBV6-3 to TRBJ2-7; TRBD1 is a possible D gene (5 bases). Germline V CDR1 and CDR2: MNHEY, SVGEGT. The CDR3 contains 11 residues. Trimming removed 10 bases at V and 7 bases at J, with 14 bases between. This chain's CDR3 is CATGIGNEQYF. CDR3 in DNA: TGTGCCACAGGGATTGGCAATGAGCAGTACTTC.

This chain joins TRBV15 and TRBJ2-3; 8 bases match TRBD2. V lost 1 base, J lost 11 bases, and 14 bases stayed unmatched. CDR3 size: 16 residues. In germline, CDR1 is LNHNV, CDR2 YYDKDF (reference sequence). The CDR3 loop reads CATSRGLAGLWGKQYF. The CDR3 nucleotides are TGTGCCACCAGCAGAGGGTTAGCGGGGCTTTGGGGAAAGCAGTATTTT.

The chain employs TRBV12-3 or TRBV12-4 and TRBJ2-1, with D tentatively TRBD2 (5 bases). CDR3 length: 14 residues. V lost 6 bases and J 5 bases, leaving 14 bases between the germline ends. The CDR3, as DNA: TGTGCCAGCAGCCACTCCGGACTTCACAATGAGCAGTTCTTC. Amino acid sequence: CASSHSGLHNEQFF.

The genes are TRBV29-1 and TRBJ2-3; TRBD2 matches 8 bases. Per the germline V gene, CDR1 is SQVTM and CDR2 is ANQGSEA. V lost 3 bases, J lost 6 bases, and 5 bases stayed unmatched. The CDR3 extends over 13 amino acids. This CDR3 reads CSVDVAGMDTQYF. CDR3 nucleotides: TGCAGCGTTGATGTAGCGGGGATGGATACGCAGTATTTT.

This rearrangement joins TRBV15 to TRBJ2-3; 8 nucleotides line up with TRBD1. Looked up from germline, CDR1 is LNHNV and CDR2 is YYDKDF (reference sequence). The CDR3 is made up of 19 amino acids. Unmatched junction bases numbered 15, after V lost 4 bases and J lost 0 bases. This CDR3 is CATSTRPGTGRGSTDTQYF. As DNA, the CDR3 is TGTGCCACCAGCACCCGTCCCGGGACAGGCCGAGGAAGCACAGATACGCAGTATTTT.

The V gene is TRBV20-1, the J gene TRBJ2-3; the D is unclear. Deletions cut 3 bases from V and 2 bases from J, with 12 bases between. Germline CDR1 DFQATT, CDR2 SNEGSKA (reference sequence). CDR3 length: 14 amino acids. The CDR3 is CSARRSGYTDTQYF. Here the CDR3 DNA reads TGCAGTGCTAGGCGATCCGGTTACACAGATACGCAGTATTTT.

In this sample, this clonotype turned up once. The chain employs TRBV10-3 and TRBJ1-1; D is possibly TRBD1 (5 bases). V was shortened by 8 bases and J by 1 base, with 11 bases between the two germline ends. Germline assignment: CDR1 ENHRY and CDR2 SYGVKD. This CDR3 is built from 13 residues. The CDR3 reads CAIGGEGNTEAFF. The CDR3 coding sequence is TGTGCCATCGGGGGGGAGGGGAACACTGAAGCTTTCTTT.

V gene TRBV6-4 combines with J gene TRBJ1-1; TRBD1 agrees at 7 bases. This CDR3 region has 14 residues. In germline, CDR1 is MRHNA, CDR2 SNTAGT. J lost 3 bases, V lost 8 bases, and 9 bases had no gene match. This CDR3 reads CASRETGRDTEAFF. DNA of the CDR3: TGTGCCAGCCGAGAGACAGGGAGGGACACTGAAGCTTTCTTT.

This rearrangement joins TRBV20-1 to TRBJ2-5; D assignment may be TRBD1 or TRBD2 (6 bases each). CDR1 DFQATT and CDR2 SNEGSKA come from the germline V gene (reference sequence). This CDR3 has 12 amino acids. V lost 7 bases and J lost 5, with 14 bases in between. The CDR3 DNA reads as TGCAGTGTCTCGGGGGCGGAGGAGACCCAGTACTTC. Amino acids: CSVSGAEETQYF.

This sequence joins TRBV29-1 and TRBJ1-2; D gene ambiguous. Germline V gives CDR1 SQVTM, CDR2 ANQGSEA. The CDR3 is 11 amino acids. V lost 7 bases, J lost 4 bases, and 10 bases lay in between. In DNA form, the CDR3 reads TGCAGCGCCTCAGTGTCCTATGGCTACACCTTC. It specifies CSASVSYGYTF.

This clonotype was counted a few times. The genes are TRBV7-2 and TRBJ2-1; D may be TRBD1 (5 bases). The length of the CDR3 is 16 residues. Trimming removed 1 base from V and 0 bases from J, with 10 bases in between. CDR1 is SGHTA and CDR2 is FQGNSA in the germline V gene. The CDR3 sequence: CASSLGTLGSYNEQFF. As DNA, the CDR3 is TGTGCCAGCAGCTTAGGGACACTTGGCTCCTACAATGAGCAGTTCTTC.

The rearrangement joins TRBV29-1 to TRBJ1-2, with D possibly being TRBD1 (5 bases). CDR1 is SQVTM and CDR2 is ANQGSEA in the germline V gene. The CDR3 totals 13 residues. Trimming removed 2 bases at V and 6 bases at J, with 13 bases between. The CDR3 DNA reads as TGCAGCGTTGAACAGAACCAGGGAGATGGCTACACCTTC. It is translated as CSVEQNQGDGYTF.

This chain joins TRBV20-1 and TRBJ2-5; a weak D match, TRBD2 (7 bases). V lost 6 bases, J lost 4 bases, and 21 bases lay in between. CDR1 is DFQATT, CDR2 SNEGSKA, per germline (reference sequence). The CDR3 sequence is 15 residues long. Here the CDR3 reads CSAALGGALGETQYF. The CDR3 DNA sequence: TGCAGTGCAGCGCTAGGGGGGGCTCTAGGAGAGACCCAGTACTTC.

This chain connects TRBV4-3 to TRBJ2-3; TRBD2 aligns across 10 bases. Germline V gives CDR1 LGHNA, CDR2 YSLEER. V dropped 0 bases and J dropped 3; count of bases not matched to a gene: 6. This CDR3 comprises 17 residues. The CDR3 DNA reads TGCGCCAGCAGCCAAGATCCAGCGGGAGGGCCTACAGATACGCAGTATTTT. Encoded protein: CASSQDPAGGPTDTQYF.